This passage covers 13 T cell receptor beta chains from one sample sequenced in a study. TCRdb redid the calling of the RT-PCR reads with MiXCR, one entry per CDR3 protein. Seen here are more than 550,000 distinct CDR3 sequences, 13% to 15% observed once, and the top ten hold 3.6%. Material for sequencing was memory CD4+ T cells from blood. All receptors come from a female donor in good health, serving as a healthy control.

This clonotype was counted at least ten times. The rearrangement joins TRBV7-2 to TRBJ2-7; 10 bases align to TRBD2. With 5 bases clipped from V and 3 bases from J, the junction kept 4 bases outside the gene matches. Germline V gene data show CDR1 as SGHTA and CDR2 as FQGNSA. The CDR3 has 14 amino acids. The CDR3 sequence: CASSPSGGLYEQYF. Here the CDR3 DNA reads TGTGCCAGCAGCCCTAGCGGGGGCCTCTACGAGCAGTACTTC.

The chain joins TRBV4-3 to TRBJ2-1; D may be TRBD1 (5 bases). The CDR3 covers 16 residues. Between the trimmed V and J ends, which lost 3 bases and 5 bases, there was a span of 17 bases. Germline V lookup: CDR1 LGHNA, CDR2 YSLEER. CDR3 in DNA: TGCGCCAGCAGCCAGAGATACTGGCAGGGTAACAATGAGCAGTTCTTC. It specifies CASSQRYWQGNNEQFF.

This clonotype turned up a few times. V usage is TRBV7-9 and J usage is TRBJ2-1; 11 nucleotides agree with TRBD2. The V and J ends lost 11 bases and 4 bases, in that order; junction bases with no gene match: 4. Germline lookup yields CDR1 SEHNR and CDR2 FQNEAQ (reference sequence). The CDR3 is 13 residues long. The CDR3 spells CALAGGPYNEQFF. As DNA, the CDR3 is TGTGCCTTAGCGGGAGGGCCTTACAATGAGCAGTTCTTC.

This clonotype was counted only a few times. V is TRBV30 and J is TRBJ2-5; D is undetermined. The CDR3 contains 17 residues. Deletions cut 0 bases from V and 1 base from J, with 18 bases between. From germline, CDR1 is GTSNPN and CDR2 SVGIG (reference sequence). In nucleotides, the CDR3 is TGTGCCTGGAGTGTCGGTCATGGAAACCAGATCCAAGAGACCCAGTACTTC. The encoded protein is CAWSVGHGNQIQETQYF.

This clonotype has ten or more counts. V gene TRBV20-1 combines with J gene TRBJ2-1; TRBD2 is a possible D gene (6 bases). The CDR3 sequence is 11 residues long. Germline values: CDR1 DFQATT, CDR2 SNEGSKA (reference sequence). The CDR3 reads CRVGGNNEQFF. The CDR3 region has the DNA TGCAGGGTGGGGGGAAACAATGAGCAGTTCTTC.

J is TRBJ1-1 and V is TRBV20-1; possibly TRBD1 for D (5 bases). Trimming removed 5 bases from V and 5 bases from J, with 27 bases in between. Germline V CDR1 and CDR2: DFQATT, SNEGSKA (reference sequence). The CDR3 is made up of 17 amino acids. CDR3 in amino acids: CSAAGLGTGVGGTEAFF. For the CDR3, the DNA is TGCAGTGCTGCAGGGTTGGGGACGGGAGTAGGAGGAACTGAAGCTTTCTTT.

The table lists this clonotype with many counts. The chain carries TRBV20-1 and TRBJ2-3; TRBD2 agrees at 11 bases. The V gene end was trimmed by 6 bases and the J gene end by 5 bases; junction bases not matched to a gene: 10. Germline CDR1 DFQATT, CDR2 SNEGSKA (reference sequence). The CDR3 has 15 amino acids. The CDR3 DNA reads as TGCAGTGCCAACCCGACTAGCGGGGATCGAGATACGCAGTATTTT. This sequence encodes CSANPTSGDRDTQYF.

In DNA, the CDR3 is TGTGCCAGCAGCGCTACCGGTGGGGGATTCACAGATACGCAGTATTTT. It is translated as CASSATGGGFTDTQYF. This chain links TRBV7-9 with TRBJ2-3; D tentatively reads TRBD1 or TRBD2 (5 bases each). The CDR3 covers 16 residues. V was pared by 5 bases and J by 2 bases, with 17 bases between. CDR1 is SEHNR and CDR2 is FQNEAQ in the germline V gene (reference sequence).

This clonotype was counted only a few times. DNA for the CDR3: TGTGCCAGCAGCTTAGGGACTCCCATGGGGGCTTTCTTT. Amino acid sequence: CASSLGTPMGAFF. The V gene is TRBV7-2, the J gene TRBJ1-1; no definite D call. Per the germline V gene, CDR1 is SGHTA and CDR2 is FQGNSA. With 1 base removed from V and 11 bases from J, the gap between germline ends came to 14 bases. The CDR3 is 13 residues long.

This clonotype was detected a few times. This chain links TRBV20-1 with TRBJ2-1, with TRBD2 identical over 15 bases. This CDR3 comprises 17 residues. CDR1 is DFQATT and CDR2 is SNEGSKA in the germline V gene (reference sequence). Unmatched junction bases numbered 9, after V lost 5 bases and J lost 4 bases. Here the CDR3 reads CSAPGLAGGPRYNEQFF. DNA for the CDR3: TGCAGTGCTCCGGGACTAGCGGGAGGCCCACGGTACAATGAGCAGTTCTTC.

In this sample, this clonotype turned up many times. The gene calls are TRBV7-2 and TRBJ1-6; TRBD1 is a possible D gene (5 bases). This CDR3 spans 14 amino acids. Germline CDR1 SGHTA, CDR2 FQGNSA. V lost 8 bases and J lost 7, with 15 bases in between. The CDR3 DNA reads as TGTGCCAGCTCCCTCGGCTGGGGGAATTCACCCCTCCACTTT. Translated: CASSLGWGNSPLHF. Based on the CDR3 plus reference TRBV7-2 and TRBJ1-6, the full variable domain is GAGVSQSPSNKVTEKGKDVELRCDPISGHTALYWYRQSLGQGLEFLIYFQGNSAPDKSGLPSDRFSAERTGGSVSTLTIQRTQQEDSAVYLCASSLGWGNSPLHFGNGTRLTVT.

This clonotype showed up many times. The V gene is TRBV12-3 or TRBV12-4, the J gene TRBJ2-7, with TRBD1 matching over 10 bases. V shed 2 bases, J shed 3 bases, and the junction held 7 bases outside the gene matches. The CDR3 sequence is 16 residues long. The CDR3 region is CASSLWTGDRGYEQYF. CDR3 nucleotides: TGTGCCAGCAGTTTATGGACCGGGGACAGGGGCTACGAGCAGTACTTC.

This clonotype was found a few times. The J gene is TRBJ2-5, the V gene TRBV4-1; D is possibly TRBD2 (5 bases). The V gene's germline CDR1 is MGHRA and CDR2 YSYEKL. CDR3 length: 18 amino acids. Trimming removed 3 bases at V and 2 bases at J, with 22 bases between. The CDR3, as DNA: TGCGCCAGCAGCCAGGGATCCATACTGTCGACGGGGCAAGAGACCCAGTACTTC. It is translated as CASSQGSILSTGQETQYF.